Listed here are 9 T cell receptor beta chains from one sample, sequenced in a study of T cell responses to AZD1222 COVID-19 vaccine. Assay: immunoSEQ multiplex PCR; the TCRdb copy retains only in-frame clones and omits some. The table has about 100,000 clones, roughly 90% seen once. The source material was peripheral blood, sampled on day 0 of AZD1222 vaccination. Receptors originate from an adult in good health.

This clone has more than one count but fewer than ten. In DNA form, the CDR3 reads TGTGCCAGCAGTTTATACGAGGGAAGGGGTTCACCCCTCCACTTT. This gives the protein CASSLYEGRGSPLHF. The genes are TRBV27 and TRBJ1-6, with D possibly TRBD1 on 5 matching bases. Germline CDR1 is MNHEY and CDR2 is SMNVEV (reference sequence). The length of the CDR3 is 15 residues. The V and J ends lost 1 base and 9 bases respectively, with 13 bases between them.

The CDR3 here is CSAGRGLAVNNEQFF. CDR3 DNA sequence: TGCAGCGCTGGTAGGGGACTAGCGGTTAACAATGAGCAGTTCTTC. The V call is TRBV29-1, the J call TRBJ2-1; 11 bases line up with TRBD2. CDR1 SQVTM and CDR2 ANQGSEA come from the germline V gene. There are 15 residues in the CDR3. Trimming took 7 bases from V and 5 from J; bases not matched to a gene: 10.

This chain connects TRBV28 to TRBJ2-3, with 9 bases lining up with TRBD2. V lost 6 bases and J lost 4; bases outside the gene matches: 2. In germline, CDR1 is MDHEN, CDR2 SYDVKM. This CDR3 contains 13 residues. This chain's CDR3 is CASRTSGPDTQYF. CDR3 sequence (DNA): TGTGCCAGCAGGACTAGCGGACCAGATACGCAGTATTTT.

The chain has TRBV30 and TRBJ1-3; D call uncertain. V gave up 1 base and J gave up 1 base, with 8 bases separating them. This CDR3 comprises 14 residues. Germline lookup yields CDR1 GTSNPN and CDR2 SVGIG (reference sequence). The DNA of the CDR3 is TGTGCCTGGAGTGGTTGGGGTTCTGGAAACACCATATATTTT. Translated, it gives CAWSGWGSGNTIYF.

The V call is TRBV5-6, the J call TRBJ1-6, with no clear D. The CDR3 is 14 residues long. V gave up 0 bases and J gave up 6 bases, with 7 bases separating them. Germline CDR1 and CDR2: SGHDT and YYEEEE. Here the CDR3 DNA reads TGTGCCAGCAGCTTGGAGATACGTAATTCACCCCTCCACTTT. Translation: CASSLEIRNSPLHF.

The CDR3 region is CASSPNSGNTIYF. The DNA for the CDR3 is TGTGCCAGCAGTCCGAACTCTGGAAACACCATATATTTT. The chain joins TRBV27 to TRBJ1-3, with D unclear. Trimming took off 5 bases at V and 0 bases at J, with 5 bases between the two ends. This CDR3 contains 13 residues. Germline values: CDR1 MNHEY, CDR2 SMNVEV (reference sequence).

J is TRBJ2-2 and V is TRBV7-3; 9 bases map to TRBD1. V was pared by 6 bases and J by 7 bases, with 9 bases of the junction left unmatched. The CDR3 is 15 amino acids. Germline values: CDR1 SGHTA, CDR2 FQGTGA. The chain's CDR3 is CASRQGQGEYGELFF. CDR3 DNA sequence: TGTGCCAGCAGACAGGGACAGGGTGAATACGGGGAGCTGTTTTTT.

This chain connects TRBV5-1 to TRBJ2-2; possibly TRBD1 for D (5 bases). Germline CDR1 SGHRS, CDR2 YFSETQ. The CDR3 runs to 15 residues. Trimming pared 2 bases from V and 1 base from J, leaving 9 bases between. This CDR3 is CASSLDSLNTGELFF. The CDR3 DNA is TGCGCCAGCAGCTTAGACAGCCTGAACACCGGGGAGCTGTTTTTT. Full variable domain (outside the CDR3, taken from reference TRBV5-1 and TRBJ2-2): KAGVTQTPRYLIKTRGQQVTLSCSPISGHRSVSWYQQTPGQGLQFLFEYFSETQRNKGNFPGRFSGRQFSNSRSEMNVSTLELGDSALYLCASSLDSLNTGELFFGEGSRLTVL.

This chain uses TRBV5-7 with TRBJ2-7; TRBD1 might be the D (5 bases). TRBV5-7 is classed as an ORF, of uncertain function. V lost 2 bases, J lost 3 bases, and 24 bases lay in between. The CDR3 sequence is 18 residues long. CDR3 coding DNA: TGTGCCAGCAGCTTTAGTGGGGCGAGTAGCCGTCAAAACTACGAGCAGTACTTC. Translation gives CASSFSGASSRQNYEQYF.